Listed below are T cell receptor beta chains from one sample, sequenced in a study of shared clonotypes between healthy human individuals. Only in-frame clones appear in the TCRdb table, and some are missing; sequencing was by immunoSEQ multiplex PCR. There are about 700,000 clones in the sample; around 74% occur only once, and approximately 1.6% lies in the top ten. Sequenced sample: memory CD4+ T cells sorted from blood. Every receptor here comes from a woman in her twenties or thirties in good health. Each CDR3 is given with its conserved first and last residue. A D gene is named only where the DNA matches it firmly. Clone size, where shown, is once, few, many, or a class for clones that have expanded.

j_call v_call clone_size d_call cdr3_nt cdr3_aa
TRBJ1-1 TRBV5-6 NA NA TGTGCCAGCAGCTTGTATGTGGGTGAAGCTTTCTTT CASSLYVGEAFF
TRBJ2-5 TRBV5-4 NA TRBD2 TGTGCCAGCACCCAACTAGCGGGAAGAGAAGAGACCCAGTACTTC CASTQLAGREETQYF
TRBJ2-5 TRBV7-8 NA TRBD2 TGTGCCTCCCTAGCGGGGGACCAAGAGACCCAGTACTTC CASLAGDQETQYF
TRBJ2-5 TRBV15 many TRBD1 TGTGCCACCAGCAGAGAAACCGGGACAGGGGCTGGGACCCAGTACTTC CATSRETGTGAGTQYF
TRBJ2-1 TRBV6-1 NA NA TGTGCCAGCAGTGAAGCGGGGGGACGGGTGATCGGTGAGCAGTTCTTC CASSEAGGRVIGEQFF
TRBJ2-6 TRBV29-1 NA NA TGCAGCGTCCGGGACACCGGCTCTGGGGCCAACGTCCTGACTTTC CSVRDTGSGANVLTF
TRBJ2-2 TRBV7-2 NA TRBD2 TGTGCCAGCAGTCCAACTAGCGGGAGAACCGGGGAGCTGTTTTTT CASSPTSGRTGELFF
TRBJ1-5 TRBV2 NA TRBD1 TGTGCCAGCAGTGAAGCGCAGGGGGTCACTAATCAGCCCCAGCATTTT CASSEAQGVTNQPQHF
TRBJ2-2 TRBV4-2 NA NA TGTGCCAGCGGTCGGGAAACCGGGGAGCTGTTTTTT CASGRETGELFF
TRBJ2-3 TRBV5-1 few TRBD1 TGCGCCAGCAGCTTGAACAGGGGAGAGGCAGATACGCAGTATTTT CASSLNRGEADTQYF
TRBJ1-1 TRBV5-1 NA TRBD1 TGCGCCAGCAGCATCGCACAGGGGGACACTGAAGCTTTCTTT CASSIAQGDTEAFF
TRBJ1-1 TRBV19 many NA TGTGCCAGTAGTATAGTCCCCAGGTCCACTGAAGCTTTCTTT CASSIVPRSTEAFF
TRBJ1-5 TRBV28 NA NA TGTGCCAGCAGTTTATATAACAGTGGTCAGCCCCAGCATTTT CASSLYNSGQPQHF
TRBJ2-7 TRBV4-3 NA NA TGCGCCAGCAGCCCGGACATCCAGCGTGAGCAGTACTTC CASSPDIQREQYF
TRBJ2-7 TRBV7-8 few NA TGTGCCAGCAGGGATGGGGGTGCGGGGAAAACCTACGAGCAGTACTTC CASRDGGAGKTYEQYF
TRBJ2-7 TRBV28 NA NA TGTGCCAGCAGTCCCGGGCACGCCTACGAGCAGTACTTC CASSPGHAYEQYF
TRBJ2-7 TRBV11-2 NA NA TGTGCCAGCAGCTCGAGCAAGGGAAGTTACGAGCAGTACTTC CASSSSKGSYEQYF